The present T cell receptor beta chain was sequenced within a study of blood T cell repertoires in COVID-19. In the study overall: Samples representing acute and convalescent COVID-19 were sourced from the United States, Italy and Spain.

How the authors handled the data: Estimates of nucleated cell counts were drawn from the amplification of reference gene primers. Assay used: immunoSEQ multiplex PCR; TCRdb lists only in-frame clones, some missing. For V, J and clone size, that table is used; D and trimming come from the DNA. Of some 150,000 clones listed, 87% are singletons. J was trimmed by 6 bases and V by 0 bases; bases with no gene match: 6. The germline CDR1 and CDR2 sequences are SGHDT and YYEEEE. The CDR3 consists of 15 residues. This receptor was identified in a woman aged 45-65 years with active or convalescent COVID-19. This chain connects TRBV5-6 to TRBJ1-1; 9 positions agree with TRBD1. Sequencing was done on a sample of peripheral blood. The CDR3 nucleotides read TGTGCCAGCAGCTTGGGGGACAGGGTTCTGTCTGAAGCTTTCTTT. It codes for CASSLGDRVLSEAFF.